The 11 T cell receptor beta chains reported below all come from one sample, sequenced in a study of blood T cell repertoires in COVID-19. Sequenced by immunoSEQ multiplex PCR; TCRdb stores in-frame clones only, minus some. This sample has over 120,000 clones, with about 77% found just once. The sequenced sample consisted of peripheral blood. Receptors originate from a woman in her forties or fifties with active or convalescent COVID-19.

The chain couples TRBV19 to TRBJ1-2; D gene ambiguous. The CDR3 has 14 amino acids. Trimming pared 6 bases from V and 0 bases from J, leaving 11 bases between. Per germline, CDR1 LNHDA and CDR2 SQIVND (reference sequence). The CDR3 DNA reads TGTGCCAGTAGCCCGGGAAGGGCTAACTATGGCTACACCTTC. Its translation is CASSPGRANYGYTF.

This chain uses TRBV7-2 with TRBJ1-6; D not resolved. CDR3 length equals 15 residues. Trimming left V 5 bases short and J 4 bases short, with 12 bases between. CDR1 is SGHTA and CDR2 is FQGNSA in the germline V gene. The CDR3 DNA sequence: TGTGCCAGCAGCCCCCCGGGGAGTTATAATTCACCCCTCCACTTT. Its protein is CASSPPGSYNSPLHF.

A remark on this clone: This CDR3 is also generated by other DNA sequences in the sample. V and J are TRBV28 and TRBJ1-2; D call uncertain. Germline assignment: CDR1 MDHEN and CDR2 SYDVKM. Trimming cost V 6 bases and J 1 base, with 3 bases left between them. This CDR3 has 11 amino acids. The CDR3 spells CASSLNYGYTF. The DNA of the CDR3 is TGTGCCAGCAGCCTTAACTATGGCTACACCTTC.

The V and J genes are TRBV3-1 (or the pseudogene TRBV3-2) and TRBJ1-5; D ambiguous. V was shortened by 1 base and J by 8 bases, with 12 bases between the two germline ends. The CDR3 consists of 14 residues. Germline values: CDR1 LGHDT, CDR2 YNNKEL (reference sequence). CDR3 DNA sequence: TGTGCCAGCAGCCAAGCTTGGACTGCTGAGCCCCAGCATTTT. It yields the protein CASSQAWTAEPQHF.

V and J are TRBV3-1 (or the pseudogene TRBV3-2) and TRBJ1-4; TRBD1 agrees at 7 bases. V was pared by 4 bases and J by 3 bases, with 8 bases of the junction left unmatched. The CDR3 runs to 16 residues. The germline CDR1 and CDR2 sequences are LGHDT and YNNKEL (reference sequence). The CDR3 region has the DNA TGTGCCAGCAGCCGCCGAACGGACAGGCCTAATGAAAAACTGTTTTTT. Its protein product is CASSRRTDRPNEKLFF.

The chain combines TRBV7-8 with TRBJ1-2; D is unresolved. Trimming took 1 base from V and 8 from J, leaving 11 bases between them. The CDR3 loop spans 13 amino acids. CDR1 and CDR2 from the germline V gene are SGHVS and FQNEAQ. DNA for the CDR3: TGTGCCAGCAGCTTAGGCCTTGGCCAGGGCTACACCTTC. Translating it yields CASSLGLGQGYTF.

This clone was picked up a small number of times. The V gene is TRBV5-1, the J gene TRBJ2-1; D remains unclear. The CDR3 contains 12 residues. Germline values: CDR1 SGHRS, CDR2 YFSETQ. V lost 2 bases and J lost 8, with 8 bases in between. The chain's CDR3 is CASSFPSDEQFF. CDR3 nucleotides: TGCGCCAGCAGCTTCCCTTCGGATGAGCAGTTCTTC.

The chain joins TRBV3-1 (or the pseudogene TRBV3-2) to TRBJ1-2; 10 bases are a match to TRBD1. The ends lost 1 base at V and 4 bases at J; junction bases unmatched: 3. The CDR3 loop spans 15 amino acids. CDR1 and CDR2 (germline): LGHDT, YNNKEL (reference sequence). CDR3 amino acids: CASSQGTGGVYGYTF. The CDR3, as DNA: TGTGCCAGCAGCCAAGGGACAGGGGGTGTCTATGGCTACACCTTC.

A single count supports this clone. This chain joins TRBV19 and TRBJ2-3; a weak D match, TRBD1 (5 bases). The ends were cut back, 1 base at V and 1 base at J, with 12 bases in the middle. Germline V gene data show CDR1 as LNHDA and CDR2 as SQIVND (reference sequence). The CDR3 spans 16 residues. The CDR3 DNA follows: TGTGCCAGTAGTATAGGAGGCATAGGGGGCACAGATACGCAGTATTTT. Its protein is CASSIGGIGGTDTQYF. Filled out from reference TRBV19 and TRBJ2-3, the complete variable domain reads DGGITQSPKYLFRKEGQNVTLSCEQNLNHDAMYWYRQDPGQGLRLIYYSQIVNDFQKGDIAEGYSVSREKKESFPLTVTSAQKNPTAFYLCASSIGGIGGTDTQYFGPGTRLTVL.

This clone came up once. The rearrangement joins TRBV28 to TRBJ2-2, with D possibly matching TRBD2 (5 bases). This CDR3 has 15 amino acids. Germline assignment: CDR1 MDHEN and CDR2 SYDVKM. Deletions cut 3 bases from V and 0 bases from J, with 8 bases between. This CDR3 reads CASSFGGTNTGELFF. In DNA, the CDR3 is TGTGCCAGCAGTTTTGGAGGTACGAACACCGGGGAGCTGTTTTTT.

The rearrangement uses TRBV28 and TRBJ1-1; tentative D call: TRBD1 (5 bases). V shed 6 bases and J shed 0 bases, with 8 bases lying between them. CDR1 MDHEN and CDR2 SYDVKM come from the germline V gene. The CDR3 has 13 residues. The CDR3 sequence: CASRGPLNTEAFF. CDR3 sequence (DNA): TGTGCCAGCAGGGGGCCCCTGAACACTGAAGCTTTCTTT.